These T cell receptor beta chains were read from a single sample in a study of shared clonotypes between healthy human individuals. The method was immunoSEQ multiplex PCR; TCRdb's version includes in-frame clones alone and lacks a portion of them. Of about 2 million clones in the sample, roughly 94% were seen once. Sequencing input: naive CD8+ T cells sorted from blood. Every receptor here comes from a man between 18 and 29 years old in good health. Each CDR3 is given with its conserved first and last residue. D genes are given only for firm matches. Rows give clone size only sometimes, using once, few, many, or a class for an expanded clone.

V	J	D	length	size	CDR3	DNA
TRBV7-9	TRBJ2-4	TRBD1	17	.	CASSSSGTGGAKNIQYF	TGTGCCAGCAGCTCTTCCGGGACAGGAGGAGCCAAAAACATTCAGTACTTC
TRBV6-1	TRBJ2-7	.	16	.	CASSEQSWTATYEQYF	TGTGCCAGCAGTGAGCAGTCCTGGACAGCAACCTACGAGCAGTACTTC
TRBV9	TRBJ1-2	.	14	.	CASSVAGTSYGYTF	TGTGCCAGCAGCGTAGCAGGGACCTCCTATGGCTACACCTTC
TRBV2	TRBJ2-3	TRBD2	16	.	CASNPGLAASTDTQYF	TGTGCCAGCAACCCGGGACTAGCGGCTAGCACAGATACGCAGTATTTT
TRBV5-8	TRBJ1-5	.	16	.	CASSLAGGALDQPQHF	TGTGCCAGCAGCTTGGCCGGGGGGGCCCTCGATCAGCCCCAGCATTTT
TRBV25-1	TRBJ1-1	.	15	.	CASSESGAKNTEAFF	TGTGCCAGCAGTGAATCAGGGGCGAAGAACACTGAAGCTTTCTTT
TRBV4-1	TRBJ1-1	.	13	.	CASSQSRSTEAFF	TGCGCCAGCAGCCAATCCCGCAGCACTGAAGCTTTCTTT
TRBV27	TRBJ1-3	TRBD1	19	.	CASSLGTGGLGLPGNTIYF	TGTGCCAGCAGTTTGGGGACAGGGGGCCTGGGGCTTCCGGGAAACACCATATATTTT
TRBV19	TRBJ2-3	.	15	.	CASSTAGTSTDTQYF	TGTGCCAGTAGTACGGCGGGAACTAGCACAGATACGCAGTATTTT
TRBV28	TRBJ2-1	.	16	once	CASSQRGSISYNEQFF	TGTGCCAGCAGCCAAAGGGGGAGCATCTCCTACAATGAGCAGTTCTTC
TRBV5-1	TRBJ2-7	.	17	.	CASSRGTGRGLLEEQYF	TGCGCCAGCAGCCGGGGCACAGGTCGGGGCCTCCTGGAGGAGCAGTACTTC
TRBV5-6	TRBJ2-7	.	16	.	CASSLGGLLLTYEQYF	TGTGCCAGCAGCTTGGGGGGTCTTCTTCTAACCTACGAGCAGTACTTC
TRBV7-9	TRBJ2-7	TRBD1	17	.	CASSPRNDRGFNYEQYF	TGTGCCAGCAGCCCCCGAAACGACAGGGGATTCAACTACGAGCAGTACTTC
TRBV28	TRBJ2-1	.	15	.	CASSLGWGSYNEQFF	TGTGCCAGCAGTTTAGGATGGGGGTCCTACAATGAGCAGTTCTTC
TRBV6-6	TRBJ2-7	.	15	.	CASSYGRGLSYEQYF	TGTGCCAGCAGTTACGGGCGGGGGCTATCCTACGAGCAGTACTTC
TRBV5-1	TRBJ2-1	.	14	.	CASSLTGGDNEQFF	TGCGCCAGCAGCTTGACAGGGGGGGACAATGAGCAGTTCTTC
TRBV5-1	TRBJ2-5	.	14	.	CASSLGREKETQYF	TGCGCCAGCAGCTTGGGAAGGGAAAAAGAGACCCAGTACTTC
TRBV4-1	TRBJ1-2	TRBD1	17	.	CASSQVQGQGTSYGYTF	TGCGCCAGCAGCCAAGTCCAAGGACAGGGGACAAGCTATGGCTACACCTTC
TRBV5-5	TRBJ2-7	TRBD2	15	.	CASSLGLAGAREQYF	TGTGCCAGCAGCCTCGGACTAGCGGGAGCCCGGGAGCAGTACTTC
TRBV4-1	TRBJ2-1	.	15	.	CASSQVARNDNEQFF	TGCGCCAGCAGCCAAGTCGCCAGGAACGACAATGAGCAGTTCTTC
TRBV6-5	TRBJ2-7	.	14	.	CASSPLGESYEQYF	TGTGCCAGCAGTCCTCTTGGGGAGTCCTACGAGCAGTACTTC
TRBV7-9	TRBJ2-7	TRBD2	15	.	CASSAGGLINYEQYF	TGTGCCAGCAGCGCGGGGGGCCTTATAAACTACGAGCAGTACTTC
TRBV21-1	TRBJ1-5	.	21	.	CASNSTGVGHDVRGSNQPQHF	TGTGCCAGCAACTCAACAGGGGTGGGGCATGATGTTAGGGGTAGCAATCAGCCCCAGCATTTT
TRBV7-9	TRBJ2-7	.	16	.	CASSPNSGLSSYEQYF	TGTGCCAGCAGCCCTAACTCGGGGCTGAGCTCCTACGAGCAGTACTTC
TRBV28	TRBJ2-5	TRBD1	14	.	CASSRDRGIETQYF	TGTGCCAGCAGTAGGGACAGGGGGATAGAGACCCAGTACTTC
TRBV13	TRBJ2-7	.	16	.	CASSLAHSGFLNEQYF	TGTGCCAGCAGCTTAGCCCATTCCGGGTTCCTAAACGAGCAGTACTTC
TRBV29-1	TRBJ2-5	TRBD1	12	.	CSSPDRVETQYF	TGCAGCTCCCCAGACAGGGTTGAGACCCAGTACTTC
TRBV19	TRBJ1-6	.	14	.	CASSWDGSNSPLHF	TGTGCCAGTAGTTGGGACGGATCCAATTCACCCCTCCACTTT
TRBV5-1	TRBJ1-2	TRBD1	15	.	CASSLRGTGNYGYTF	TGCGCCAGCAGCTTGAGGGGGACAGGGAACTATGGCTACACCTTC
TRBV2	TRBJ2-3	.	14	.	CASSDPAGTDTQYF	TGTGCCAGCAGTGACCCAGCGGGCACAGATACGCAGTATTTT